This paragraph reports one TCR beta chain. This clonotype was counted ten times or more. The antigen this receptor binds is unknown. No much larger clonotype is one base removed from it; base qualities were not supplied. Receptor libraries were prepared by 5' RACE. The listed sequencing device is NextSeq 500. Unique molecular identifiers were attached to individual cDNA molecules in the TCR library protocol so that sequencing error and PCR bias could be corrected. Both TCR alpha and beta chains were sequenced, and tight co-correlation was observed between alpha and beta sequence abundances in each sample. Per the original workflow: Decombinator V4 was used to perform V gene, J gene and CDR3 annotation of TCR sequences. TCRs were defined as expanded if a significant change between any two time points was detected under a Poisson model with p below 0.0001. TCR abundances were normalised to the total number of TCRs sequenced per sample and were expressed as counts per million. MAIT TCRs were defined by TRAV1-2 paired with TRAJ12, TRAJ20 or TRAJ33, and iNKT TCRs by TRAV10 paired with TRAJ18. A search of VDJdb, accessed on 1 November 2021, was run for TCRs annotated to CMV, EBV and SARS-CoV-2, with TCRs annotated for multiple antigens excluded. TCRdb took the public reads, trimmed them with fastp at Q25, ran MiXCR for clone calling and kept in-frame beta chains. Duplicate CDR3 protein sequences are folded into a single record with the most common DNA and genes. The V and J calls shown here were made by TCRdb, not taken from the authors' results. The sample table shows approximately 34,000 distinct CDR3 sequences, and about 5.2% are seen once. Of the sample, approximately 5.7% is held by the ten largest clones.

A case-control design nested within a healthcare worker cohort in London, UK, was used, with weekly nasopharyngeal swab PCR tests and blood sampling performed. Healthcare workers were recruited during the week of the UK lockdown, between 23 and 31 March 2020, and followed weekly for up to roughly 15 weeks. In the germline V gene (reference sequence), CDR1 corresponds to WNHNN and CDR2 to SYGVQD. Its CDR3 holds 15 amino acids, cysteine through phenylalanine. CDR3 DNA only is kept here, 45 bases in frame from base 1. After removal of 3 bases from V and 4 bases from J, the junction retains 8 bases not matched to a gene. This sample is part of a study of early T cells in non-severe SARS-CoV-2 infection (TCRdb year 2021). Study-level background: TCR sequencing used bulk RNA from unsorted whole blood, so alpha and beta chains could not be paired.

Here is what the overall study found, with its caveats: VDJdb matching was skewed toward anti-spike CD8 responses and likely underestimated virus-specific expansions, missing private and CD4 specificities.

The TCR originated in an adult who was a healthcare worker with PCR-confirmed SARS-CoV-2 infection or an uninfected control (not recorded which). The chain links TRBV10-1 with TRBJ2-7; TRBD2 aligns with 8 central bases. The specimen was whole blood, collected at baseline. The nucleotide sequence is TGCGCCAGCAGTGATCCCACTAGCGGAGGTTACGAGCAGTACTTC. This encodes CASSDPTSGGYEQYF.